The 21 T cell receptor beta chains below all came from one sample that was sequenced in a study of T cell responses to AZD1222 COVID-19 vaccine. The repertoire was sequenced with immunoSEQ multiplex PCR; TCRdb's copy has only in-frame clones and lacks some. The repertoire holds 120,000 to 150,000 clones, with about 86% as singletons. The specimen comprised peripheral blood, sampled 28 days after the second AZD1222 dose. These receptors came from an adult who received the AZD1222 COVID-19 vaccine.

The CDR3 protein is CASSRPVDTQYF. CDR3 DNA: TGTGCCAGTAGTAGGCCTGTAGATACGCAGTATTTT. The V call is TRBV19, the J call TRBJ2-3; D remains unclear. The germline V and J ends were trimmed by 4 bases and 5 bases, with 7 bases remaining between them. CDR1 is LNHDA and CDR2 is SQIVND in the germline V gene (reference sequence). CDR3 length equals 12 residues.

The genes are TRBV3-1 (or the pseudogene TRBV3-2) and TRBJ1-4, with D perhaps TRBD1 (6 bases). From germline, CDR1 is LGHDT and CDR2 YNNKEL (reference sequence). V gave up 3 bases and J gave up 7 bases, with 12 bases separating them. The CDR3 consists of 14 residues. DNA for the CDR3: TGTGCCAGCAGCCACAGGGGAGGGAGTGAAAAACTGTTTTTT. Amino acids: CASSHRGGSEKLFF.

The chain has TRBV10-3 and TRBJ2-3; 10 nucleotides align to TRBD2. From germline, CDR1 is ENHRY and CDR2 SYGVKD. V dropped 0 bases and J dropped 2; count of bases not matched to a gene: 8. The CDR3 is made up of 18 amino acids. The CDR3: CAISESSRTSGNTDTQYF. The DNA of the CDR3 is TGTGCCATCAGTGAGTCAAGTCGGACTAGCGGAAACACAGATACGCAGTATTTT.

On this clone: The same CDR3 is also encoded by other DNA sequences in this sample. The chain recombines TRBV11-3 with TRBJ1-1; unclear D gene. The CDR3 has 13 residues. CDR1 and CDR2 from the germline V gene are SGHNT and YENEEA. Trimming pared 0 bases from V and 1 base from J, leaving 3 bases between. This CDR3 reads CASSLEGNTEAFF. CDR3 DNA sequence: TGTGCCAGCAGCTTAGAAGGGAACACTGAAGCTTTCTTT.

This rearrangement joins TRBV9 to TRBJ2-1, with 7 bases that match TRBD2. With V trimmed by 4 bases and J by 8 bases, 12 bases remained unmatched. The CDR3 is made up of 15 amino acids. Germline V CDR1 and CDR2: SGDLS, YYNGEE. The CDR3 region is CASSPRGREAYEQFF. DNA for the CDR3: TGTGCCAGCAGCCCGAGGGGACGGGAGGCCTATGAGCAGTTCTTC.

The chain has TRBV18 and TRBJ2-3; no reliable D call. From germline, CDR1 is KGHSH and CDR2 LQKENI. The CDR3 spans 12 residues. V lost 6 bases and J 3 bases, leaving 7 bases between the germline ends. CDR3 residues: CASSSGTDTQYF. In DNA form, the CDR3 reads TGTGCCAGCTCGAGTGGGACAGATACGCAGTATTTT.

The CDR3 nucleotides read TGTGCCAGCAGCCGGGACAGGGGCCCTTCACCCCTCCACTTT. Its translation is CASSRDRGPSPLHF. The rearrangement uses TRBV6-5 and TRBJ1-6, with 10 bases aligning to TRBD1. With V trimmed by 6 bases and J by 9 bases, 5 bases remained unmatched. Germline CDR1 reads MNHEY; CDR2 reads SVGAGI. CDR3 size: 14 residues.

In nucleotides, the CDR3 is TGTGCCAGTAGTATCCCCCGCGGGAGTCGTCGGAATGAGCAGTTCTTC. Amino acid sequence: CASSIPRGSRRNEQFF. The rearrangement links TRBV19 to TRBJ2-1; 7 nucleotides match TRBD2. V trimming: 3 bases; J trimming: 7 bases; junction bases outside the gene matches: 12. The CDR3 spans 16 residues. Germline CDR1 LNHDA, CDR2 SQIVND (reference sequence).

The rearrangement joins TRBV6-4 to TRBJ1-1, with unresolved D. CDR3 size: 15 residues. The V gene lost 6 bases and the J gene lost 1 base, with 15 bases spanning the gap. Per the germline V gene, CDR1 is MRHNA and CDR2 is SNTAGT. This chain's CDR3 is CASRRYPVGNTEAFF. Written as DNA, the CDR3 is TGTGCCAGCAGGCGCTACCCGGTGGGGAACACTGAAGCTTTCTTT.

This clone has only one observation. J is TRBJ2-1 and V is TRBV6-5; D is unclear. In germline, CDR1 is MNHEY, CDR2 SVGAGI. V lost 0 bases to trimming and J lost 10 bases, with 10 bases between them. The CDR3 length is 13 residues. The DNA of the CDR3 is TGTGCCAGCAGTTACTCGATTGGCTACGAGCAGTTCTTC. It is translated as CASSYSIGYEQFF.

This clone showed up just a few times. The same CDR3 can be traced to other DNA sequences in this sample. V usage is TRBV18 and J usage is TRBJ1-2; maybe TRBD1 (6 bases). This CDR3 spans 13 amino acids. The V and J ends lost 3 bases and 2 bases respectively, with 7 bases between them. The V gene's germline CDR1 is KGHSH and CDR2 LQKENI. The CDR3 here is CASSPGANYGYTF. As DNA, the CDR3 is TGTGCCAGCTCACCGGGGGCCAACTATGGCTACACCTTC.

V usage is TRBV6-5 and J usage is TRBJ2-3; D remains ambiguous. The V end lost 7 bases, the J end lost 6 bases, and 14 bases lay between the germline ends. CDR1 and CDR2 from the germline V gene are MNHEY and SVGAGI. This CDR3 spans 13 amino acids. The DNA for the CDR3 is TGTGCCAGCAAGCAGGTGTTTGCCGATACGCAGTATTTT. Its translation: CASKQVFADTQYF.

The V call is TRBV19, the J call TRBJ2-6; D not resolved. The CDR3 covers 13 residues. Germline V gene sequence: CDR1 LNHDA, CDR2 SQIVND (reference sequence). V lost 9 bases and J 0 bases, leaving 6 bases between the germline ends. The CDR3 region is CASCNSGANVLTF. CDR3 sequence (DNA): TGTGCCAGCTGCAACTCTGGGGCCAACGTCCTGACTTTC. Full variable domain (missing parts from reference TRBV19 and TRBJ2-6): DGGITQSPKYLFRKEGQNVTLSCEQNLNHDAMYWYRQDPGQGLRLIYYSQIVNDFQKGDIAEGYSVSREKKESFPLTVTSAQKNPTAFYLCASCNSGANVLTFGAGSRLTVL.

The CDR3 DNA is TGTGCCAGCACCAAGACAGCAGATACGCAGTATTTT. This codes for CASTKTADTQYF. The V gene is TRBV2, the J gene TRBJ2-3, with D perhaps TRBD1 (5 bases). The V and J ends lost 7 bases and 4 bases respectively, with 9 bases between them. Looked up from germline, CDR1 is SNHLY and CDR2 is FYNNEI. This CDR3 has 12 amino acids.

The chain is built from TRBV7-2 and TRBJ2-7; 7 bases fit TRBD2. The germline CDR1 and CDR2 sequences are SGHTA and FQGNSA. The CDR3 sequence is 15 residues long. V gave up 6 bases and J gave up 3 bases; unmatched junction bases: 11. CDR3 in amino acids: CASRSKGLLLYEQYF. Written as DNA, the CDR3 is TGTGCCAGCAGGTCAAAGGGACTACTACTCTACGAGCAGTACTTC.

CDR3 coding DNA: TGTGCCAGCAGTTTGGACACTTCCTACGAGCAGTACTTC. Translating gives CASSLDTSYEQYF. The J gene is TRBJ2-7, the V gene TRBV28; D possibly corresponds to TRBD1 (5 bases). The CDR3 runs to 13 residues. Trimming took 3 bases from V and 1 from J, leaving 7 bases between them. Germline CDR1 and CDR2: MDHEN and SYDVKM.

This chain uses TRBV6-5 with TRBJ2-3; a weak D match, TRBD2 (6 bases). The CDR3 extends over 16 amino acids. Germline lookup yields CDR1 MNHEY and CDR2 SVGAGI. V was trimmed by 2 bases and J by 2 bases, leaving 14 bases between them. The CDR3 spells CASSYQGGGYTDTQYF. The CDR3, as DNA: TGTGCCAGCAGTTACCAGGGCGGAGGGTACACAGATACGCAGTATTTT.

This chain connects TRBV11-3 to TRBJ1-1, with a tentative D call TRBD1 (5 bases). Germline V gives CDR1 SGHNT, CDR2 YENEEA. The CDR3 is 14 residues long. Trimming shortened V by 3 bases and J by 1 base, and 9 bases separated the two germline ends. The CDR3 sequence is CASSFGGWNTEAFF. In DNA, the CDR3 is TGTGCCAGCAGCTTCGGGGGTTGGAACACTGAAGCTTTCTTT.

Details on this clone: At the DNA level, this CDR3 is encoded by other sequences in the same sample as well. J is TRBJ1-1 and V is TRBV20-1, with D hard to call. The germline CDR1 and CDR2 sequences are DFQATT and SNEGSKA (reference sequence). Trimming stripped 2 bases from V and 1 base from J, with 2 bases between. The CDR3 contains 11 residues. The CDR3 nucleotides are TGCAGTGCTAGAAGGAACACTGAAGCTTTCTTT. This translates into CSARRNTEAFF.

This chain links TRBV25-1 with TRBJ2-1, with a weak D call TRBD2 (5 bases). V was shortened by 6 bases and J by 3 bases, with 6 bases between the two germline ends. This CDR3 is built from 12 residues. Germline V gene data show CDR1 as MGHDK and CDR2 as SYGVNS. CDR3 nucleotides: TGTGCCAGCAGACGGGACTACAATGAGCAGTTCTTC. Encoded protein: CASRRDYNEQFF.

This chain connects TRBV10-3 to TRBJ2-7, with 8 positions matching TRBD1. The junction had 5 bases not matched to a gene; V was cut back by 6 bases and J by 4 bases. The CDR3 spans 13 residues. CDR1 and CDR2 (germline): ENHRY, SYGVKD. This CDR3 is CAIRPGTGYEQYF. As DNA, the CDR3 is TGTGCCATCAGACCCGGGACAGGATACGAGCAGTACTTC.